The source of this TCR beta chain is a study of neoadjuvant anti-PD-1 for oral cavity cancer. Within the sample, this clone is medium-sized (0.01 to 0.1%). The data were produced by immunoSEQ multiplex PCR, yet TCRdb's version contains in-frame clones alone and is incomplete. Here the sample spans about 72,000 clones, around 82% being singletons. The patients had HPV-negative, locally advanced oral cavity squamous cell carcinoma. Trimming took 1 base from V and 1 from J, leaving 10 bases between them. The CDR3 loop spans 15 amino acids. From germline, CDR1 is SNHLY and CDR2 FYNNEI. The sequenced sample was PBMCs, obtained before nivolumab (anti-PD-1) treatment. This receptor was taken from a person aged 35 to 85 with oral cavity squamous cell carcinoma. The genes are TRBV2 and TRBJ1-2; D is undetermined. CDR3 in DNA: TGTGCCAGCAGTGAAGGCCGTTCGAATAACTATGGCTACACCTTC. Translation: CASSEGRSNNYGYTF.